The clone carrying this T cell receptor (beta chain) was seen a single time. Antigen unknown. The time point was: blood 2 weeks post-SBRT. As to treatment: 15 Gy SBRT to primary tumor, nephrectomy 4 weeks later. The tumor was a clear cell renal cell carcinoma. This specimen belongs to a study of radiation and T cells in renal cell carcinoma. Study-level results: From baseline, blood top tumor clonotypes peaked at 2 weeks post-radiation. Baseline intratumoral clonotype presence is unknown without pretreatment biopsies.

TCRdb keeps only in-frame clones here, not all; method: immunoSEQ multiplex PCR. The table lists about 130,000 clones, roughly four fifths of them singletons, with 5.8% in the top ten. V lost 2 bases and J 9 bases, leaving 16 bases between the germline ends. Germline-derived CDR1 and CDR2 are KGHSH and LQKENI. The CDR3 extends over 14 amino acids. The receptor comes from a man in his fifties with renal cell carcinoma. This sequence joins TRBV18 and TRBJ1-2; D not certain. Material: blood, obtained from a patient whose treatment included radiotherapy and nephrectomy. The CDR3 loop reads CASSPGSRDRSYTF. The CDR3 DNA is TGTGCCAGCTCACCAGGGTCAAGGGATCGAAGCTACACCTTC.